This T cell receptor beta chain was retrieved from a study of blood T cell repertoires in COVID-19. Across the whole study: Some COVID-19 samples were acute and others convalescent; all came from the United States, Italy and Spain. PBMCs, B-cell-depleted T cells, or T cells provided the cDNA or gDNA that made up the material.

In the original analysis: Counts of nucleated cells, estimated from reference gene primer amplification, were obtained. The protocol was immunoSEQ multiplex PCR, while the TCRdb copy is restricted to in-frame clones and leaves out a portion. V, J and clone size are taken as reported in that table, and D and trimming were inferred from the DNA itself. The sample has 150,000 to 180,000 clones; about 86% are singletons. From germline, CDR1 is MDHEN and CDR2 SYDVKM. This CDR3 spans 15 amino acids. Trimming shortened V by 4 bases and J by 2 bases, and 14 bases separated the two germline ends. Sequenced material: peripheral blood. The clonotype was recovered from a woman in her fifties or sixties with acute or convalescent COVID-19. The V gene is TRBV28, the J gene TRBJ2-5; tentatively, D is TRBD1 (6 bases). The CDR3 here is CASSSPATGQETQYF. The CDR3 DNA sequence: TGTGCCAGCAGTTCCCCGGCCACAGGGCAAGAGACCCAGTACTTC. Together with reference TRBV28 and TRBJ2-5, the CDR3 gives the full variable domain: DVKVTQSSRYLVKRTGEKVFLECVQDMDHENMFWYRQDPGLGLRLIYFSYDVKMKEKGDIPEGYSVSREKKERFSLILESASTNQTSMYLCASSSPATGQETQYFGPGTRLLVL.